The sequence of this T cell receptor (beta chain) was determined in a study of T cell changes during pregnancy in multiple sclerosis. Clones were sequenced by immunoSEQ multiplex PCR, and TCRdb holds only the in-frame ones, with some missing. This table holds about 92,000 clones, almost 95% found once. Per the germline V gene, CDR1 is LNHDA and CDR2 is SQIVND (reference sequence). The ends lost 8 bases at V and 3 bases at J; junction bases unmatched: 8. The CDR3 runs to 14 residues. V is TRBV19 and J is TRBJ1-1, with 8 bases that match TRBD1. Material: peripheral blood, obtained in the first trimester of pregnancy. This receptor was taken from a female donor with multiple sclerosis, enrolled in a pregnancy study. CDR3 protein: CASSGGAGYTEAFF. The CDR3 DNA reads TGTGCCAGTTCAGGGGGCGCCGGGTACACTGAAGCTTTCTTT.